This T cell receptor (beta chain) was sequenced in a study of CD8+ T cells in alopecia areata. RNA was isolated and reverse transcribed to cDNA, the sequencing template. TCRdb keeps only in-frame clones here, not all; method: immunoSEQ multiplex PCR. The data hold 95,000 to 150,000 clones, with about 50% observed a single time. Germline assignment: CDR1 GTSNPN and CDR2 SVGIG (reference sequence). The CDR3 length is 10 residues. V gave up 5 bases and J gave up 11 bases, with 9 bases separating them. With respect to this clone: Its specificity is unknown.

Overall study results and limits: It was less clear whether patients shared TCRs than it was in mice, possibly because of HLA.

Peripheral blood and lesional scalp punch biopsies were taken from alopecia areata patients. Source material: NKG2D-low CD8+ T cells sorted from blood. The receptor's source is a human donor with alopecia areata. The rearrangement uses TRBV30 and TRBJ2-2; D ambiguous. CDR3 residues: CAWGWGELFF. The CDR3 DNA is TGTGCCTGGGGGTGGGGTGAGCTGTTTTTT.